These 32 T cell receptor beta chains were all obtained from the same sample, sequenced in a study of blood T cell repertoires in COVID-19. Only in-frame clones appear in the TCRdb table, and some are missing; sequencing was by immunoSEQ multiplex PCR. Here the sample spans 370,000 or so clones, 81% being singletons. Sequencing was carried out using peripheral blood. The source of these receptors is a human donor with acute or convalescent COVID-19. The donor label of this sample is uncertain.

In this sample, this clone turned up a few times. The CDR3 DNA follows: TGCGCCAGCAGCCGGACAGGGGGCAGAAACACCGGGGAGCTGTTTTTT. Its translation is CASSRTGGRNTGELFF. The chain recombines TRBV5-1 with TRBJ2-2, with 11 bases lining up with TRBD1. The ends lost 4 bases at V and 2 bases at J; junction bases unmatched: 4. The CDR3 totals 16 residues. Per germline, CDR1 SGHRS and CDR2 YFSETQ.

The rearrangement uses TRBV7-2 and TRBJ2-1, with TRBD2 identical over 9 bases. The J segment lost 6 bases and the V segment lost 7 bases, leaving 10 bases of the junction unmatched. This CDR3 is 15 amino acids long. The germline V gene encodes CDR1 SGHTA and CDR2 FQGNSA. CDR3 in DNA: TGTGCCAGCACCCCGACGGGACTAGCAAGCAATGAGCAGTTCTTC. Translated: CASTPTGLASNEQFF.

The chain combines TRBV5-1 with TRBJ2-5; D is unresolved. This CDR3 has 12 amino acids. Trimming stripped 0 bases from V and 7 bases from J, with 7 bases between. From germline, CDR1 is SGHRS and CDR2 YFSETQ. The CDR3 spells CASSLELGTQYF. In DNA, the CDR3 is TGCGCCAGCAGCTTGGAGCTTGGGACCCAGTACTTC.

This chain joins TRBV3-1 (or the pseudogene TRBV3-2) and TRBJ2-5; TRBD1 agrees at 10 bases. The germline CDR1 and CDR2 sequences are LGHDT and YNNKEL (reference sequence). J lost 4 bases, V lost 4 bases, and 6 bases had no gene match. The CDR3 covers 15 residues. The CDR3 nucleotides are TGTGCCAGCAGCCTTCCGGGACAGGGGTCAGAGACCCAGTACTTC. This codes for CASSLPGQGSETQYF.

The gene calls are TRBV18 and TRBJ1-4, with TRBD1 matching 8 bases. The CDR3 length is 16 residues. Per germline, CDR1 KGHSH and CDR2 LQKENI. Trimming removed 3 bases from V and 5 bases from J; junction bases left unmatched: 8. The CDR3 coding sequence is TGTGCCAGCTCACCCCAGCGGACAGGGCGCAATGAAAAACTGTTTTTT. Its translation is CASSPQRTGRNEKLFF. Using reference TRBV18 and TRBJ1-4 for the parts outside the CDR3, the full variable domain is NAGVMQNPRHLVRRRGQEARLRCSPMKGHSHVYWYRQLPEEGLKFMVYLQKENIIDESGMPKERFSAEFPKEGPSILRIQQVVRGDSAAYFCASSPQRTGRNEKLFFGSGTQLSVL.

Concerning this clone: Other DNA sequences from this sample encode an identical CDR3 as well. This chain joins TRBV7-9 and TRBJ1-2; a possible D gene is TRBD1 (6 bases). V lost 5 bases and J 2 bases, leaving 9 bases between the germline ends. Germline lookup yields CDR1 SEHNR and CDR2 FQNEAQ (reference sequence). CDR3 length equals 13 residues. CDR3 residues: CASSPTGNYGYTF. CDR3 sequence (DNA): TGTGCCAGCAGCCCAACAGGGAACTATGGCTACACCTTC.

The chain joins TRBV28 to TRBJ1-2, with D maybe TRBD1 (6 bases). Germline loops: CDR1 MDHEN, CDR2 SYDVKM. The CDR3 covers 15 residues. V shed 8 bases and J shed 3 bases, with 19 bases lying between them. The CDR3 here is CASGRAGAVDYGYTF. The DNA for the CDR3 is TGTGCCAGCGGGAGGGCGGGGGCAGTTGACTATGGCTACACCTTC.

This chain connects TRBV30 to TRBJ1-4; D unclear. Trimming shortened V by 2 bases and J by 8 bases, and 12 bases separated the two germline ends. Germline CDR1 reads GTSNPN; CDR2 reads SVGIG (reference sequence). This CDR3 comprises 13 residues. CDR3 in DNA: TGTGCCTGGAGTTTCGCGCTAAAGGAAAAACTGTTTTTT. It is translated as CAWSFALKEKLFF.

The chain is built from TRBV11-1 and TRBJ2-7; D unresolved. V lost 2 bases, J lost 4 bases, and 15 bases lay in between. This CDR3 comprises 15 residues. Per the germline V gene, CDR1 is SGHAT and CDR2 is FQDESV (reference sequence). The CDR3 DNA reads TGTGCCAGCAGCTTATCCCGTTCACCCCGGTACGAGCAGTACTTC. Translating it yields CASSLSRSPRYEQYF.

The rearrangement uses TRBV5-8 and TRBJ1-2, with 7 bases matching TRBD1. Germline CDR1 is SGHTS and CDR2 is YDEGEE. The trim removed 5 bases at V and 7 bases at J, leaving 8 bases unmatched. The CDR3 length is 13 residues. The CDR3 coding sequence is TGTGCCAGCAGTCCTACACAGGGGCCTGGCTACACCTTC. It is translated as CASSPTQGPGYTF.

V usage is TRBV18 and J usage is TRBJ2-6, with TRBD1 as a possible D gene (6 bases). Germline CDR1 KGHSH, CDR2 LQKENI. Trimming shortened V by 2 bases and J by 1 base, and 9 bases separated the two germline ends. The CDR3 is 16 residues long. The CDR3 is CASSPDQGSGANVLTF. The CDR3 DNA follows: TGTGCCAGCTCACCAGACCAGGGGTCTGGGGCCAACGTCCTGACTTTC. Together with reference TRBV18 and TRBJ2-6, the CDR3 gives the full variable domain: NAGVMQNPRHLVRRRGQEARLRCSPMKGHSHVYWYRQLPEEGLKFMVYLQKENIIDESGMPKERFSAEFPKEGPSILRIQQVVRGDSAAYFCASSPDQGSGANVLTFGAGSRLTVL.

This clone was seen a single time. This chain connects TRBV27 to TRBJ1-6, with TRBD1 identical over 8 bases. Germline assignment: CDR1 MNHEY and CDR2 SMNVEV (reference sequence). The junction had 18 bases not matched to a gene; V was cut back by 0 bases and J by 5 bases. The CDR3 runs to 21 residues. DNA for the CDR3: TGTGCCAGCAGTTTATCAACCCCCCTGGACAGGGAAAGCGAAAATAATTCACCCCTCCACTTT. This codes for CASSLSTPLDRESENNSPLHF.

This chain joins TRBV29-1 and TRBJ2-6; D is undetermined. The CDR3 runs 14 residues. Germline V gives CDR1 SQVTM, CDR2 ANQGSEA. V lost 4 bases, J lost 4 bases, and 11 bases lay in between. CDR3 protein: CSVVGQVGANVLTF. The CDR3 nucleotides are TGCAGCGTTGTTGGGCAGGTCGGGGCCAACGTCCTGACTTTC.

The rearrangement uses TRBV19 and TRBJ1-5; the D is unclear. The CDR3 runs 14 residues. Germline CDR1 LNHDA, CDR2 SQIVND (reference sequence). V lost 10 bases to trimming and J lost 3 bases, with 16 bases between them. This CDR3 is CATKDFSFNQPQHF. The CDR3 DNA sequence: TGTGCCACTAAGGACTTCTCATTCAATCAGCCCCAGCATTTT.

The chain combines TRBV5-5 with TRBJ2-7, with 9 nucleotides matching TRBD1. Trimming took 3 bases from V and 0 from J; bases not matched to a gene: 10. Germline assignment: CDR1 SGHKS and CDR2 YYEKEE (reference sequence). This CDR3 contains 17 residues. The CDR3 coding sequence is TGTGCCAGCAGCTCCGGACAGGGGCGATTAAGCTCCTACGAGCAGTACTTC. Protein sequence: CASSSGQGRLSSYEQYF.

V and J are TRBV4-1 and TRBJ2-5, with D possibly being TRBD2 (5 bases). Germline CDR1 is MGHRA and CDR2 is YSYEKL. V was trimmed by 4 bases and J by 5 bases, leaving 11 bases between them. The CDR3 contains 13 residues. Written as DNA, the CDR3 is TGCGCCAGCAGCCTCTACCGAGGGGAGACCCAGTACTTC. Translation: CASSLYRGETQYF.

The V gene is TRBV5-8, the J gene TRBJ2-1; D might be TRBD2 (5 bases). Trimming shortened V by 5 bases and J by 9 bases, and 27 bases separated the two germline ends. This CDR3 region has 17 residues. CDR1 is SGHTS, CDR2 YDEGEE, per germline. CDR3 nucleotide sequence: TGTGCCAGCAGGCCCGCAAACCCCGTGGCAGGAGGAGTTGAGCAGTTCTTC. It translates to CASRPANPVAGGVEQFF.

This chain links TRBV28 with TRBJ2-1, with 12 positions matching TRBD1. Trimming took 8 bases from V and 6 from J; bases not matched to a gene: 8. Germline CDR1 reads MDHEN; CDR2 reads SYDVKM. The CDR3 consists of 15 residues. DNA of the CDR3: TGTGCCAGCCCACCGGGACAGGGGGCTATCAATGAGCAGTTCTTC. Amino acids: CASPPGQGAINEQFF.

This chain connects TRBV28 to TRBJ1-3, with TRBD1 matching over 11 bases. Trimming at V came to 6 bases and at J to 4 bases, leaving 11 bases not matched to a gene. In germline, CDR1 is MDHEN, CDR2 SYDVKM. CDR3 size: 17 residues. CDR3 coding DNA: TGTGCCAGCAGGCGACACGGACAGGGGGCAGCAGGAAACACCATATATTTT. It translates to CASRRHGQGAAGNTIYF.

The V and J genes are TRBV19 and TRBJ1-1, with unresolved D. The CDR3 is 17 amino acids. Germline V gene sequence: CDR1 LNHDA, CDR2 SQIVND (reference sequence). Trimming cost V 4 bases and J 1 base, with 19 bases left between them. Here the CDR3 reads CASSNPNPGWKNTEAFF. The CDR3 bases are TGTGCCAGTAGTAATCCAAATCCGGGGTGGAAGAACACTGAAGCTTTCTTT.

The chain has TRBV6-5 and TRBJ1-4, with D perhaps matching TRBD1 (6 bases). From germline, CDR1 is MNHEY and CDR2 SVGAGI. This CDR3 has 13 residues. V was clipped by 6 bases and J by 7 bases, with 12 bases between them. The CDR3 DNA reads TGTGCCAGCAGGACAGGAGGAGGTGAAAAACTGTTTTTT. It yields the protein CASRTGGGEKLFF.

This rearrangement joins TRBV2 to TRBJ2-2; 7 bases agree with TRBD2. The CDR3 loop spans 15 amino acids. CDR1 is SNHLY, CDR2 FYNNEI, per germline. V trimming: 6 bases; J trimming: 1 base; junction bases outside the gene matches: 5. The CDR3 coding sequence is TGTGCCAGCAGGTCCGGGACTAAGAACACCGGGGAGCTGTTTTTT. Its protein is CASRSGTKNTGELFF. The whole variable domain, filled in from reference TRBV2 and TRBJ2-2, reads EPEVTQTPSHQVTQMGQEVILRCVPISNHLYFYWYRQILGQKVEFLVSFYNNEISEKSEIFDDQFSVERPDGSNFTLKIRSTKLEDSAMYFCASRSGTKNTGELFFGEGSRLTVL.

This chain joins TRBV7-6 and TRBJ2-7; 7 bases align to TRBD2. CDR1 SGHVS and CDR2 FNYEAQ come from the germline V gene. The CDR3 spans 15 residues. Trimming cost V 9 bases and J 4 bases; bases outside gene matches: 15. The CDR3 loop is CASQGGRESGYEQYF. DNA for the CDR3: TGTGCCAGTCAAGGTGGGCGGGAGTCGGGGTACGAGCAGTACTTC.

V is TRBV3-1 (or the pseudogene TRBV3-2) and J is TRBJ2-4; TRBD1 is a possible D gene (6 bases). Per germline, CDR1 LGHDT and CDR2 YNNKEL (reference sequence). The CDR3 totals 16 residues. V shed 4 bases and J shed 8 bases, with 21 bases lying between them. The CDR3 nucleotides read TGTGCCAGCAGCCTTCTCGGCGCAGGGGTGGTAGACATTCAGTACTTC. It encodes CASSLLGAGVVDIQYF.

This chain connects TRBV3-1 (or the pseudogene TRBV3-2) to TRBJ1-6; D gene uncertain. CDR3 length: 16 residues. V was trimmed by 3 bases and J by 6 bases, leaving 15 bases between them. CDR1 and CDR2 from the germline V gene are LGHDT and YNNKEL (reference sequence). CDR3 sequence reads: CASSQTPLRFNSPLHF. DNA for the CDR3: TGTGCCAGCAGCCAGACACCACTTCGCTTTAATTCACCCCTCCACTTT.

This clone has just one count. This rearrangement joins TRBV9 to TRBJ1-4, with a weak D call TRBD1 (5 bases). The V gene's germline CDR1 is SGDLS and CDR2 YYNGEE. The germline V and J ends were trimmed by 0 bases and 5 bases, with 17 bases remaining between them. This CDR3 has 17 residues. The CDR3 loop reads CASSVAGTGLNNEKLFF. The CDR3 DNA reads TGTGCCAGCAGCGTAGCAGGGACGGGACTTAACAATGAAAAACTGTTTTTT. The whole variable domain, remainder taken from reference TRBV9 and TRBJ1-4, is DSGVTQTPKHLITATGQRVTLRCSPRSGDLSVYWYQQSLDQGLQFLIQYYNGEERAKGNILERFSAQQFPDLHSELNLSSLELGDSALYFCASSVAGTGLNNEKLFFGSGTQLSVL.

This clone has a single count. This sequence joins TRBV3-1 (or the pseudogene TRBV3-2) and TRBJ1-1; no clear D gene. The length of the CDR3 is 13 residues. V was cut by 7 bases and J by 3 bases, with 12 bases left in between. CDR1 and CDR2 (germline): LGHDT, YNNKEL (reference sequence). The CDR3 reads CASKKPSDTEAFF. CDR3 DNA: TGTGCCAGCAAAAAGCCGTCGGACACTGAAGCTTTCTTT.

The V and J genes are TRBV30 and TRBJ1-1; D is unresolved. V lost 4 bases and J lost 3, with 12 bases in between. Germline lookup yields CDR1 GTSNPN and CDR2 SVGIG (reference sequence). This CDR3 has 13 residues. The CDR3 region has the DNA TGTGCCTGGACCCTCGGGGAATACACTGAAGCTTTCTTT. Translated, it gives CAWTLGEYTEAFF.

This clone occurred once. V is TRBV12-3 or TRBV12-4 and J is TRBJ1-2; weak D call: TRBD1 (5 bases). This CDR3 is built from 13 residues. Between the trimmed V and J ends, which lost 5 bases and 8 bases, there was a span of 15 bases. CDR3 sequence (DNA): TGTGCCAGCAGTGTCGACAGCTCTGAGGGCTACACCTTC. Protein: CASSVDSSEGYTF.

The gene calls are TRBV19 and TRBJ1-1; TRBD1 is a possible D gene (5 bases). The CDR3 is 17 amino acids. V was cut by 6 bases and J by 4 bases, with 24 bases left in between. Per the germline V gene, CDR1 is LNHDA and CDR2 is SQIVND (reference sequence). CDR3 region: CASRPLRDPGGGTEAFF. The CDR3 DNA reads TGTGCCAGTAGGCCACTCCGAGACCCCGGGGGAGGCACTGAAGCTTTCTTT. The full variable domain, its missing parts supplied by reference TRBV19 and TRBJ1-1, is DGGITQSPKYLFRKEGQNVTLSCEQNLNHDAMYWYRQDPGQGLRLIYYSQIVNDFQKGDIAEGYSVSREKKESFPLTVTSAQKNPTAFYLCASRPLRDPGGGTEAFFGQGTRLTVV.

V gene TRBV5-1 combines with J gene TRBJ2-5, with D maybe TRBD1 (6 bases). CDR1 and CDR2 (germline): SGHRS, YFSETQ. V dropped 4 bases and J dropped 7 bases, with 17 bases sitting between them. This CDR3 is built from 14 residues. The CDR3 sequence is CASSTPDSSRTQYF. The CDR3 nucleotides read TGCGCCAGCAGCACCCCGGACAGCAGTAGGACCCAGTACTTC.

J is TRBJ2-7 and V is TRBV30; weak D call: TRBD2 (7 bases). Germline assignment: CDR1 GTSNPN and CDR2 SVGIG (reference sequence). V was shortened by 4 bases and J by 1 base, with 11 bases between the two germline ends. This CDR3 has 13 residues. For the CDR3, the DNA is TGTGCCTGGACAAGGGGGGGGTCCTACGAGCAGTACTTC. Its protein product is CAWTRGGSYEQYF.